These 8 T cell receptor beta chains share one sample of origin, sequenced in a study of cytomegalovirus exposure and HLA in healthy donors. PCR primers comprised 60 Vbeta and 13 Jbeta primers. Assay: immunoSEQ multiplex PCR; the TCRdb copy retains only in-frame clones and omits some. The sample holds 120,000 or so clones, 75% to 85% seen once. The sample was PBMCs. All receptors derive from a woman aged 45 to 65 in good health and CMV-seropositive.

The chain carries TRBV9 and TRBJ2-3; 10 bases align to TRBD2. The CDR3 has 19 residues. Germline V gene lookup returns CDR1 SGDLS and CDR2 YYNGEE. J was trimmed by 3 bases and V by 0 bases; bases with no gene match: 13. CDR3 sequence (DNA): TGTGCCAGCAGCGTAGCTACGGCTAGCGGGGGTAGGGCGACAGATACGCAGTATTTT. This sequence encodes CASSVATASGGRATDTQYF.

The chain is built from TRBV14 and TRBJ2-5; maybe TRBD2 (5 bases). The CDR3 length is 15 residues. Between the trimmed V and J ends, which lost 1 base and 4 bases, there was a span of 13 bases. CDR1 is SGHDN and CDR2 is FVKESK in the germline V gene. CDR3: CASSQAYPSPETQYF. The CDR3 DNA is TGTGCCAGCAGCCAAGCTTATCCTAGCCCAGAGACCCAGTACTTC.

The rearrangement links TRBV10-1 to TRBJ2-7; possible D gene TRBD2, 5 bases. The V and J ends lost 6 bases and 2 bases respectively, with 14 bases between them. Per the germline V gene, CDR1 is WNHNN and CDR2 is SYGVQD (reference sequence). This CDR3 spans 14 amino acids. CDR3 bases: TGCGCCAGCAGGGTTACTAGTAATGCCTACGAGCAGTACTTC. It yields the protein CASRVTSNAYEQYF.

The V call is TRBV19, the J call TRBJ2-1, with D possibly matching TRBD2 (5 bases). Looked up from germline, CDR1 is LNHDA and CDR2 is SQIVND (reference sequence). Trimming took off 0 bases at V and 11 bases at J, with 26 bases between the two ends. The CDR3 runs to 18 residues. In nucleotides, the CDR3 is TGTGCCAGTAGTATAGAGTCGGGCGGAGACTATGGCGGGTCGAAGCAGTTCTTC. Its protein is CASSIESGGDYGGSKQFF.

This clone showed up just once. The chain uses TRBV6-5 and TRBJ2-1; TRBD1 is a possible D gene (6 bases). The CDR3 extends over 16 amino acids. Trimming pared 0 bases from V and 1 base from J, leaving 10 bases between. Looked up from germline, CDR1 is MNHEY and CDR2 is SVGAGI. CDR3 in DNA: TGTGCCAGCAGTTACTCAGGCAGGGGTTCCTACAATGAGCAGTTCTTC. Encoded protein: CASSYSGRGSYNEQFF.

V usage is TRBV6-5 and J usage is TRBJ2-5, with 10 bases matching TRBD2. CDR1 is MNHEY and CDR2 is SVGAGI in the germline V gene. V shed 2 bases and J 0 bases; nucleotides not matched to a gene: 3. The CDR3 runs to 16 residues. The chain's CDR3 is CASSYPLAGDQETQYF. In nucleotides, the CDR3 is TGTGCCAGCAGTTACCCCCTAGCGGGGGACCAAGAGACCCAGTACTTC.

The chain employs TRBV19 and TRBJ2-1; D perhaps matches TRBD1 (7 bases). This CDR3 region has 15 residues. Germline V gene sequence: CDR1 LNHDA, CDR2 SQIVND (reference sequence). V gave up 6 bases and J gave up 4 bases, with 16 bases separating them. CDR3 DNA sequence: TGTGCCAGTAGGCCTGGGTCAGGGGGGTACAATGAGCAGTTCTTC. Its translation is CASRPGSGGYNEQFF.

This chain uses TRBV6-6 with TRBJ1-1; D ambiguous. V was clipped by 0 bases and J by 5 bases, with 10 bases between them. The CDR3 totals 14 residues. Germline assignment: CDR1 MNHNY and CDR2 SVGAGI (reference sequence). The CDR3: CASSYSNGYTEAFF. CDR3 nucleotides: TGTGCCAGCAGTTACTCGAACGGGTATACTGAAGCTTTCTTT.